A single sample gave rise to the 27 T cell receptor beta chains below, sequenced in a study of OX40 agonist ivuxolimab in advanced cancers. Produced via immunoSEQ multiplex PCR; TCRdb's table is partial and in-frame only. Of tens of thousands of clones listed, 92% are singletons. This specimen consisted of CD4+ or CD8+ T cells sorted from blood, obtained in a trial of the OX40 agonist ivuxolimab. The origin of the receptors is an adult with an advanced solid tumor such as melanoma, head and neck, liver or kidney cancer.

V and J are TRBV4-1 and TRBJ2-5; 8 bases match TRBD1. Per germline, CDR1 MGHRA and CDR2 YSYEKL. With 0 bases clipped from V and 5 bases from J, the junction kept 8 bases outside the gene matches. There are 16 residues in the CDR3. DNA for the CDR3: TGCGCCAGCAGCCAAGACATAGGACAGGGATGGGAGACCCAGTACTTC. Amino acid sequence: CASSQDIGQGWETQYF.

The gene calls are TRBV6-5 and TRBJ2-5, with TRBD2 matching over 8 bases. Per germline, CDR1 MNHEY and CDR2 SVGAGI. V trimming: 7 bases; J trimming: 4 bases; junction bases outside the gene matches: 8. This CDR3 region has 14 residues. CDR3 sequence reads: CASTGGAGRETQYF. The DNA for the CDR3 is TGTGCCAGCACCGGGGGGGCGGGAAGAGAGACCCAGTACTTC.

In DNA, the CDR3 is TGTGCCAGCAGCTTAGGGTCCTCCTACAATGAGCAGTTCTTC. It is translated as CASSLGSSYNEQFF. The chain couples TRBV11-2 to TRBJ2-1; D is uncertain. Trimming removed 1 base at V and 0 bases at J, with 4 bases between. Germline V gene sequence: CDR1 SGHAT, CDR2 FQNNGV. This CDR3 region has 14 residues.

The chain couples TRBV19 to TRBJ1-2; weak D call: TRBD1 (6 bases). Germline CDR1 LNHDA, CDR2 SQIVND (reference sequence). This CDR3 region has 13 residues. CDR3 in DNA: TGTGCGGGTAGGGGGATTGGGGACTATGGCTACACCTTC. Protein sequence: CAGRGIGDYGYTF.

The chain employs TRBV4-3 and TRBJ2-5; 10 positions match TRBD1. Germline trimming cut 0 bases from V and 3 bases from J; bases unmatched to any gene: 4. This CDR3 spans 16 amino acids. Germline V gene data show CDR1 as LGHNA and CDR2 as YSLEER. The DNA for the CDR3 is TGCGCCAGCAGCCAAGACAGGACAGGGGGTGAAGAGACCCAGTACTTC. Protein product: CASSQDRTGGEETQYF.

The chain uses TRBV7-6 and TRBJ2-3; 8 nucleotides agree with TRBD1. This CDR3 region has 17 residues. With 2 bases clipped from V and 3 bases from J, the junction kept 10 bases outside the gene matches. Germline V CDR1 and CDR2: SGHVS, FNYEAQ. Here the CDR3 reads CASSLSSGTGTTDTQYF. Here the CDR3 DNA reads TGTGCCAGCAGCTTATCCTCCGGGACAGGAACGACAGATACGCAGTATTTT.

This clone was detected only once. The chain links TRBV19 to TRBJ2-1, with D uncertain. The CDR3 extends over 13 amino acids. Germline CDR1 reads LNHDA; CDR2 reads SQIVND (reference sequence). V was cut by 5 bases and J by 6 bases, with 11 bases left in between. CDR3 in amino acids: CASSPSEVNEQFF. CDR3 coding DNA: TGTGCCAGTAGTCCCTCCGAGGTCAATGAGCAGTTCTTC.

V and J are TRBV19 and TRBJ2-7; 7 bases are shared with TRBD1. The CDR3 runs to 15 residues. Germline V lookup: CDR1 LNHDA, CDR2 SQIVND (reference sequence). Losses at the gene ends were 7 bases for V and 0 bases for J; bases not matched to a gene: 9. The CDR3 bases are TGTGCCAGTACCCAAGGGGGCTCCAGCTCCTACGAGCAGTACTTC. The encoded protein is CASTQGGSSSYEQYF.

This clone was seen only once. J is TRBJ2-1 and V is TRBV4-1, with 9 bases that match TRBD2. The V and J ends lost 8 bases and 7 bases, in that order; junction bases with no gene match: 9. The CDR3 covers 14 residues. CDR1 is MGHRA, CDR2 YSYEKL, per germline. The CDR3 region is CASVGGGGGNEQFF. DNA for the CDR3: TGCGCCAGCGTGGGTGGCGGGGGGGGTAATGAGCAGTTCTTC.

The rearrangement joins TRBV7-8 to TRBJ1-1; D gene unclear. V lost 5 bases, J lost 0 bases, and 13 bases lay in between. This CDR3 region has 15 residues. Looked up from germline, CDR1 is SGHVS and CDR2 is FQNEAQ. The CDR3 region has the DNA TGTGCCAGCAGCCCCCCTGGAGTTATGAACACTGAAGCTTTCTTT. Translating it yields CASSPPGVMNTEAFF.

The chain employs TRBV9 and TRBJ2-2; 10 nucleotides agree with TRBD2. CDR1 and CDR2 (germline): SGDLS, YYNGEE. Losses at the gene ends were 4 bases for V and 4 bases for J; bases not matched to a gene: 13. CDR3 length: 18 residues. Written as DNA, the CDR3 is TGTGCCAGCAGCTCTAGGGCGTCAGCGGGGGGGAGCACCGGGGAGCTGTTTTTT. Its translation is CASSSRASAGGSTGELFF. The complete variable domain, with remaining parts taken from reference TRBV9 and TRBJ2-2, reads DSGVTQTPKHLITATGQRVTLRCSPRSGDLSVYWYQQSLDQGLQFLIQYYNGEERAKGNILERFSAQQFPDLHSELNLSSLELGDSALYFCASSSRASAGGSTGELFFGEGSRLTVL.

The chain combines TRBV23-1 with TRBJ1-2; no firm D call. TRBV23-1 is noted as an ORF with a role that remains uncertain. V lost 2 bases and J 4 bases, leaving 17 bases between the germline ends. The CDR3 sequence is 16 residues long. CDR3 region: CASSQPILRVSYGYTF. CDR3 DNA: TGCGCCAGCAGTCAACCTATTTTGAGGGTTAGCTATGGCTACACCTTC.

DNA of the CDR3: TGTGCCAGCCCACTTACTAGCGGTTCCTACAATGAGCAGTTCTTC. Translated, it gives CASPLTSGSYNEQFF. The chain recombines TRBV2 with TRBJ2-1; 8 bases are shared with TRBD2. Trimming removed 8 bases from V and 1 base from J; junction bases left unmatched: 7. The CDR3 is made up of 15 amino acids. CDR1 and CDR2 (germline): SNHLY, FYNNEI.

The chain links TRBV4-1 to TRBJ2-1, with 8 bases aligning to TRBD2. The germline V gene encodes CDR1 MGHRA and CDR2 YSYEKL. Germline trimming cut 3 bases from V and 3 bases from J; bases unmatched to any gene: 7. This CDR3 spans 16 amino acids. In DNA, the CDR3 is TGCGCCAGCAGCCAGAAGGGGACTAGTTACTACAATGAGCAGTTCTTC. Translation gives CASSQKGTSYYNEQFF.

The chain carries TRBV2 and TRBJ2-2, with 9 bases aligning to TRBD1. The trim removed 6 bases at V and 0 bases at J, leaving 11 bases unmatched. The CDR3 is 18 residues long. Looked up from germline, CDR1 is SNHLY and CDR2 is FYNNEI. For the CDR3, the DNA is TGTGCCAGCAGGGTGCATGACAGGGGGGATCCGAACACCGGGGAGCTGTTTTTT. As protein: CASRVHDRGDPNTGELFF.

The chain has TRBV27 and TRBJ2-7, with TRBD2 as a possible D gene (6 bases). CDR3 size: 12 residues. The germline V gene encodes CDR1 MNHEY and CDR2 SMNVEV (reference sequence). V was pared by 8 bases and J by 1 base, with 9 bases between. CDR3 bases: TGTGCCAGCTGGGACTGGTCCTACGAGCAGTACTTC. Its translation: CASWDWSYEQYF.

Written as DNA, the CDR3 is TGTGCCAGCAAAAACGAGGGAAGCTCCTACAATGAGCAGTTCTTC. This translates into CASKNEGSSYNEQFF. The chain employs TRBV6-5 and TRBJ2-1, with a possible D match to TRBD2 (5 bases). V lost 7 bases and J lost 0, with 13 bases in between. CDR1 and CDR2 from the germline V gene are MNHEY and SVGAGI. This CDR3 is 15 amino acids long.

V is TRBV29-1 and J is TRBJ1-1; TRBD1 agrees at 7 bases. Germline-derived CDR1 and CDR2 are SQVTM and ANQGSEA. CDR3 size: 12 residues. V lost 2 bases, J lost 8 bases, and 5 bases stayed unmatched. The CDR3 DNA follows: TGCAGCGTTGAATCGGGACAGCAGGAAGCTTTCTTT. Translated: CSVESGQQEAFF.

The chain links TRBV25-1 to TRBJ2-7; TRBD1 agrees at 7 bases. CDR3 length: 14 residues. CDR1 is MGHDK, CDR2 SYGVNS, per germline. V dropped 3 bases and J dropped 0; count of bases not matched to a gene: 2. The CDR3 protein is CASSETGSSYEQYF. The CDR3 nucleotides read TGTGCCAGCAGTGAGACAGGGTCCTCCTACGAGCAGTACTTC.

The CDR3 DNA reads TGCGCCAGCAGCCAAGTCCTCGGATCGGATACGCAGTATTTT. Its translation: CASSQVLGSDTQYF. The rearrangement uses TRBV4-1 and TRBJ2-3; D remains unclear. This CDR3 region has 14 residues. Per the germline V gene, CDR1 is MGHRA and CDR2 is YSYEKL. With 1 base removed from V and 6 bases from J, the gap between germline ends came to 11 bases.

The V gene is TRBV6-5, the J gene TRBJ1-1; 8 nucleotides line up with TRBD1. The germline CDR1 and CDR2 sequences are MNHEY and SVGAGI. CDR3 size: 14 residues. The V gene end was trimmed by 5 bases and the J gene end by 5 bases; junction bases not matched to a gene: 7. CDR3 protein: CASSGQGAGTEAFF. CDR3 DNA sequence: TGTGCCAGCAGTGGGCAGGGGGCAGGAACTGAAGCTTTCTTT.

This chain links TRBV4-1 with TRBJ1-4; tentatively, D is TRBD1 (5 bases). V shed 1 base and J shed 7 bases, with 13 bases lying between them. Germline CDR1 reads MGHRA; CDR2 reads YSYEKL. The CDR3 covers 15 residues. The CDR3 is CASSQGVGGTEKLFF. In DNA, the CDR3 is TGCGCCAGCAGCCAAGGGGTGGGAGGGACTGAAAAACTGTTTTTT.

This chain joins TRBV5-1 and TRBJ1-5; no definite D call. Germline V gene sequence: CDR1 SGHRS, CDR2 YFSETQ. The CDR3 covers 14 residues. The V and J ends lost 1 base and 2 bases respectively, with 7 bases between them. CDR3 amino acids: CASSLIAGNQPQHF. DNA for the CDR3: TGCGCCAGCAGCTTGATAGCAGGCAATCAGCCCCAGCATTTT.

This chain connects TRBV2 to TRBJ2-7; tentatively, D is TRBD1 (5 bases). Per germline, CDR1 SNHLY and CDR2 FYNNEI. The CDR3 consists of 12 residues. V was trimmed by 3 bases and J by 7 bases, leaving 10 bases between them. The CDR3 region has the DNA TGTGCCAGCAGTGACGCAGGGTTAGAGCAGTACTTC. Encoded protein: CASSDAGLEQYF.

The J gene is TRBJ1-1, the V gene TRBV5-1; D is unresolved. CDR1 is SGHRS and CDR2 is YFSETQ in the germline V gene. V lost 1 base and J lost 0, with 7 bases in between. The CDR3 runs to 14 residues. DNA of the CDR3: TGCGCCAGCAGCTTGAGAGGCATGAACACTGAAGCTTTCTTT. Its translation: CASSLRGMNTEAFF.

The chain uses TRBV9 and TRBJ1-2, with TRBD1 matching 9 bases. Germline V gene lookup returns CDR1 SGDLS and CDR2 YYNGEE. This CDR3 region has 16 residues. V lost 4 bases, J lost 4 bases, and 11 bases stayed unmatched. CDR3 DNA: TGTGCCAGCAGCCACGTAACGAAGGACAGGGGCTATGGCTACACCTTC. Translated, it gives CASSHVTKDRGYGYTF.

The V call is TRBV12-5, the J call TRBJ2-2, with a weak D call TRBD2 (6 bases). Trimming took off 6 bases at V and 6 bases at J, with 11 bases between the two ends. Germline V gene sequence: CDR1 LGHNT, CDR2 FRNRAP. The CDR3 runs to 13 residues. The CDR3 region is CASGLGGSGELFF. The CDR3 coding sequence is TGTGCTAGTGGCCTGGGAGGATCCGGGGAGCTGTTTTTT. The full variable domain, with the rest looked up from reference TRBV12-5 and TRBJ2-2, is DARVTQTPRHKVTEMGQEVTMRCQPILGHNTVFWYRQTMMQGLELLAYFRNRAPLDDSGMPKDRFSAEMPDATLATLKIQPSEPRDSAVYFCASGLGGSGELFFGEGSRLTVL.